A single sample is the source of the 26 T cell receptor beta chains below, sequenced in a study of cytomegalovirus exposure and HLA in healthy donors. The PCR contained 60 Vbeta and 13 Jbeta primers. Profiled with immunoSEQ multiplex PCR; TCRdb holds only in-frame clones, not every one. The sample lists over 100,000 clones, approximately 81% seen once, with approximately 7.2% in the top ten. Specimen: PBMCs. These receptors all stem from a male donor in good health and CMV-seronegative.

This clone has a handful of counts. The chain links TRBV30 to TRBJ2-5; TRBD1 matches at 7 bases. The length of the CDR3 is 16 residues. Germline V lookup: CDR1 GTSNPN, CDR2 SVGIG (reference sequence). Trimming cost V 1 base and J 1 base; bases outside gene matches: 9. Here the CDR3 reads CAWSAHRGITQETQYF. DNA of the CDR3: TGTGCCTGGAGTGCCCACAGGGGAATCACCCAAGAGACCCAGTACTTC.

The genes are TRBV9 and TRBJ2-1; weak D call: TRBD2 (5 bases). This CDR3 comprises 11 residues. CDR1 is SGDLS and CDR2 is YYNGEE in the germline V gene. Trimming took 0 bases from V and 12 from J, leaving 7 bases between them. The CDR3 sequence: CASSVGTVQFF. The CDR3, as DNA: TGTGCCAGCAGCGTAGGGACTGTGCAGTTCTTC. The full variable domain, with the rest looked up from reference TRBV9 and TRBJ2-1, is DSGVTQTPKHLITATGQRVTLRCSPRSGDLSVYWYQQSLDQGLQFLIQYYNGEERAKGNILERFSAQQFPDLHSELNLSSLELGDSALYFCASSVGTVQFFGPGTRLTVL.

V gene TRBV30 combines with J gene TRBJ2-1, with 7 positions matching TRBD1. V lost 3 bases and J lost 8; bases outside the gene matches: 4. Germline loops: CDR1 GTSNPN, CDR2 SVGIG (reference sequence). The CDR3 is 12 residues long. CDR3 amino acids: CAWRQGTHEQFF. The CDR3 DNA reads TGTGCCTGGAGACAGGGGACCCATGAGCAGTTCTTC.

The chain employs TRBV18 and TRBJ2-5; D is possibly TRBD2 (6 bases). V was cut by 6 bases and J by 0 bases, with 23 bases left in between. Germline assignment: CDR1 KGHSH and CDR2 LQKENI. The CDR3 consists of 18 residues. The chain's CDR3 is CASSPLRGGGIYQETQYF. Written as DNA, the CDR3 is TGTGCCAGCTCTCCTCTCCGAGGTGGCGGGATCTACCAAGAGACCCAGTACTTC.

In the case of this clone: One junction end disagrees with the germline gene, perhaps due to a read error. The J gene is TRBJ2-7, the V gene TRBV7-8, with D maybe TRBD2 (6 bases). This CDR3 has 14 residues. Germline assignment: CDR1 SGHVS and CDR2 FQNEAQ. The CDR3 sequence: CASSLRGSSCEQYF. CDR3 DNA sequence: TGTGCCAGCAGCCTTCGGGGGTCCTCCTGCGAGCAGTACTTC. The variable domain in full, completed from reference TRBV7-8 and TRBJ2-7, reads GAGVSQSPRYKVAKRGQDVALRCDPISGHVSLFWYQQALGQGPEFLTYFQNEAQLDKSGLPSDRFFAERPEGSVSTLKIQRTQQEDSAVYLCASSLRGSSCEQYFGPGTRLTVT.

This clone was found once. CDR3 in amino acids: CASSEHRTGLEETQYF. CDR3 nucleotide sequence: TGTGCCAGCAGTGAACACAGGACAGGGTTGGAAGAGACCCAGTACTTC. This chain uses TRBV2 with TRBJ2-5, with 8 bases identical to TRBD1. The germline gives CDR1 SNHLY, CDR2 FYNNEI. The junction had 8 bases not matched to a gene; V was cut back by 2 bases and J by 3 bases. The CDR3 runs 16 residues.

The chain couples TRBV7-4 to TRBJ1-4; D not resolved. The ends were cut back, 4 bases at V and 0 bases at J, with 12 bases in the middle. This CDR3 has 16 amino acids. CDR1 is SGHVT and CDR2 is SQSDAQ in the germline V gene. The CDR3 DNA sequence: TGTGCCAGCAGCTCTTATAGAGCTTCAACTAATGAAAAACTGTTTTTT. Protein product: CASSSYRASTNEKLFF.

This sequence joins TRBV9 and TRBJ1-5; D possibly corresponds to TRBD1 (5 bases). Germline CDR1 is SGDLS and CDR2 is YYNGEE. This CDR3 comprises 14 residues. Trimming took 4 bases from V and 2 from J, leaving 10 bases between them. In DNA form, the CDR3 reads TGTGCCAGCAGCTCAGGGACTGGCAATCAGCCCCAGCATTTT. This codes for CASSSGTGNQPQHF. Using reference TRBV9 and TRBJ1-5 for the parts outside the CDR3, the full variable domain is DSGVTQTPKHLITATGQRVTLRCSPRSGDLSVYWYQQSLDQGLQFLIQYYNGEERAKGNILERFSAQQFPDLHSELNLSSLELGDSALYFCASSSGTGNQPQHFGDGTRLSIL.

The chain uses TRBV9 and TRBJ1-6; D is uncertain. There are 17 residues in the CDR3. The germline V and J ends were trimmed by 3 bases and 8 bases, with 21 bases remaining between them. Germline CDR1 reads SGDLS; CDR2 reads YYNGEE. The CDR3 is CASSGWGDPFEDSPLHF. The CDR3 DNA reads TGTGCCAGCAGCGGCTGGGGAGATCCCTTCGAGGATTCACCCCTCCACTTT.

The sample holds a few counts of this clone. The rearrangement joins TRBV6-4 to TRBJ2-1; 12 nucleotides match TRBD2. J lost 0 bases, V lost 4 bases, and 1 base had no gene match. Germline CDR1 and CDR2: MRHNA and SNTAGT. This CDR3 spans 16 amino acids. CDR3 DNA sequence: TGTGCCAGCAGTGGACTAGCGGGAGTCTCCTACAATGAGCAGTTCTTC. It specifies CASSGLAGVSYNEQFF.

This clone was found a few times. V gene TRBV7-3 combines with J gene TRBJ2-2; D possibly corresponds to TRBD2 (5 bases). The germline V and J ends were trimmed by 5 bases and 3 bases, with 13 bases remaining between them. In germline, CDR1 is SGHTA, CDR2 FQGTGA. This CDR3 spans 15 amino acids. CDR3 loop: CASSTDSQDTGELFF. The CDR3 DNA follows: TGTGCCAGCAGCACGGACTCGCAGGACACCGGGGAGCTGTTTTTT.

The genes are TRBV5-1 and TRBJ2-1; a possible D gene is TRBD2 (5 bases). V lost 3 bases and J lost 7, with 14 bases in between. Germline CDR1 and CDR2: SGHRS and YFSETQ. The CDR3 sequence is 14 residues long. CDR3 in amino acids: CASSSPSSLNEQFF. DNA of the CDR3: TGCGCCAGCAGCTCTCCGTCTAGCCTTAATGAGCAGTTCTTC.

This clone has only a few counts. The rearrangement links TRBV7-9 to TRBJ2-3, with 7 positions matching TRBD1. Trimming removed 1 base from V and 2 bases from J; junction bases left unmatched: 3. Germline-derived CDR1 and CDR2 are SEHNR and FQNEAQ (reference sequence). The CDR3 contains 15 residues. In nucleotides, the CDR3 is TGTGCCAGCAGCTTAGACGGGACAGTCACAGATACGCAGTATTTT. Translating it yields CASSLDGTVTDTQYF. Based on the CDR3 plus reference TRBV7-9 and TRBJ2-3, the full variable domain is DTGVSQNPRHKITKRGQNVTFRCDPISEHNRLYWYRQTLGQGPEFLTYFQNEAQLEKSRLLSDRFSAERPKGSFSTLEIQRTEQGDSAMYLCASSLDGTVTDTQYFGPGTRLTVL.

This chain links TRBV27 with TRBJ2-1, with 9 positions matching TRBD2. V lost 7 bases and J lost 14; bases outside the gene matches: 12. The length of the CDR3 is 13 residues. The germline V gene has CDR1 MNHEY and CDR2 SMNVEV (reference sequence). Written as DNA, the CDR3 is TGTGCCAGCAAGGGGGTGAGCGGGGGGCCCGAGTTCTTC. It encodes CASKGVSGGPEFF.

This chain links TRBV6-4 with TRBJ2-2, with 7 bases that match TRBD1. J lost 4 bases, V lost 7 bases, and 6 bases had no gene match. The CDR3 has 14 residues. Germline CDR1 MRHNA, CDR2 SNTAGT. The DNA of the CDR3 is TGTGCCAGCAAACAAAACAGGGGCACCGGGGAGCTGTTTTTT. This translates into CASKQNRGTGELFF.

The rearrangement links TRBV23-1 to TRBJ1-5; D remains ambiguous. TRBV23-1 is designated an ORF whose function remains uncertain. Trimming stripped 8 bases from V and 6 bases from J, with 17 bases between. There are 14 residues in the CDR3. The DNA of the CDR3 is TGCGCCAGCCAGACGTTGGCTAGGAGTCAGCCCCAGCATTTT. This translates into CASQTLARSQPQHF.

The J gene is TRBJ2-3, the V gene TRBV5-6; possible D gene TRBD1, 5 bases. Per the germline V gene, CDR1 is SGHDT and CDR2 is YYEEEE. CDR3 length: 15 amino acids. Trimming removed 2 bases at V and 3 bases at J, with 13 bases between. The CDR3 DNA sequence: TGTGCCAGCAGCTTCAGGGCAGCTGAGACAGATACGCAGTATTTT. Its translation is CASSFRAAETDTQYF.

This chain connects TRBV7-3 to TRBJ1-1, with D tentatively TRBD1 (6 bases). V was trimmed by 2 bases and J by 1 base, leaving 17 bases between them. The germline V gene encodes CDR1 SGHTA and CDR2 FQGTGA. The CDR3 totals 17 residues. CDR3 DNA sequence: TGTGCCAGCAGCTTAGGAAGGGGGGGGCGAAGGAACACTGAAGCTTTCTTT. It specifies CASSLGRGGRRNTEAFF.

V is TRBV9 and J is TRBJ1-2; tentative D call: TRBD1 (6 bases). The ends were cut back, 3 bases at V and 4 bases at J, with 10 bases in the middle. The CDR3 totals 13 residues. From germline, CDR1 is SGDLS and CDR2 YYNGEE. CDR3 residues: CASSATGFYGYTF. The CDR3 DNA reads TGTGCCAGCAGCGCAACAGGGTTCTATGGCTACACCTTC.

This clone was seen a few times. The chain joins TRBV18 to TRBJ2-7; possible D gene TRBD1, 6 bases. The CDR3 length is 15 residues. From germline, CDR1 is KGHSH and CDR2 LQKENI. V was pared by 3 bases and J by 0 bases, with 12 bases between. CDR3 residues: CASSPSQGSSYEQYF. As DNA, the CDR3 is TGTGCCAGCTCACCCAGCCAGGGGAGCTCCTACGAGCAGTACTTC.

There are a few counts of this clone. The rearrangement uses TRBV28 and TRBJ1-3; tentatively, D is TRBD1 (6 bases). CDR3 length equals 13 residues. V lost 6 bases, J lost 9 bases, and 15 bases lay in between. Germline loops: CDR1 MDHEN, CDR2 SYDVKM. The CDR3 sequence is CASRRPRGGTIYF. CDR3 in DNA: TGTGCCAGCAGGAGGCCGAGGGGGGGCACCATATATTTT.

The rearrangement links TRBV27 to TRBJ1-6; 9 nucleotides match TRBD1. In germline, CDR1 is MNHEY, CDR2 SMNVEV (reference sequence). This CDR3 is 15 amino acids long. V gave up 8 bases and J gave up 7 bases; unmatched junction bases: 9. The CDR3 DNA follows: TGTGCCAGCGGGCCGGGACAGGGTAACAATTCACCCCTCCACTTT. Encoded protein: CASGPGQGNNSPLHF.

The chain has TRBV6-6 and TRBJ1-1; D possibly corresponds to TRBD1 (6 bases). The CDR3 spans 15 residues. Trimming took off 2 bases at V and 1 base at J, with 11 bases between the two ends. Germline assignment: CDR1 MNHNY and CDR2 SVGAGI (reference sequence). In DNA form, the CDR3 reads TGTGCCAGCAGTTACCCCCGGGACACGAACACTGAAGCTTTCTTT. This gives the protein CASSYPRDTNTEAFF.

V usage is TRBV5-5 and J usage is TRBJ2-2, with D possibly matching TRBD1 (5 bases). The CDR3 has 16 amino acids. V was trimmed by 5 bases and J by 7 bases, leaving 21 bases between them. Germline V gene data show CDR1 as SGHKS and CDR2 as YYEKEE (reference sequence). As DNA, the CDR3 is TGTGCCAGCAGGCTACCCTCCTACCAGGGCGGCGGGGAGCTGTTTTTT. Its translation: CASRLPSYQGGGELFF.

This rearrangement joins TRBV25-1 to TRBJ1-1; 9 bases are a match to TRBD1. V dropped 2 bases and J dropped 0; count of bases not matched to a gene: 4. The length of the CDR3 is 16 residues. Germline values: CDR1 MGHDK, CDR2 SYGVNS. DNA for the CDR3: TGTGCCAGCAGTGAACTCGGACAGGGGATGAACACTGAAGCTTTCTTT. Amino acids: CASSELGQGMNTEAFF.

This clone was seen a handful of times. The genes are TRBV5-6 and TRBJ1-2; TRBD1 matches at 9 bases. The V gene end was trimmed by 4 bases and the J gene end by 2 bases; junction bases not matched to a gene: 3. Germline lookup yields CDR1 SGHDT and CDR2 YYEEEE. The CDR3 contains 14 residues. Written as DNA, the CDR3 is TGTGCCAGCAGCGCCGGGACAGGGAACTATGGCTACACCTTC. This encodes CASSAGTGNYGYTF.